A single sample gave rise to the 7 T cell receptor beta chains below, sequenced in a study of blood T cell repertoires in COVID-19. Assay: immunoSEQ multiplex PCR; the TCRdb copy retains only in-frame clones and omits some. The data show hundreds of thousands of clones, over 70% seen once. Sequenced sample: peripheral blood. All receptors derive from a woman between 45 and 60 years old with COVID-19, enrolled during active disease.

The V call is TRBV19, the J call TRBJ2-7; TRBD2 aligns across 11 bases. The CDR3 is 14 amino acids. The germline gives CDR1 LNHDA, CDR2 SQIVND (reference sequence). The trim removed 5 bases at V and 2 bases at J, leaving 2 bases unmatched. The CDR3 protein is CASSSLAGAYEQYF. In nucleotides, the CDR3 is TGTGCCAGTAGTTCACTAGCGGGAGCCTACGAGCAGTACTTC. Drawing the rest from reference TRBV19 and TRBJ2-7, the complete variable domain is DGGITQSPKYLFRKEGQNVTLSCEQNLNHDAMYWYRQDPGQGLRLIYYSQIVNDFQKGDIAEGYSVSREKKESFPLTVTSAQKNPTAFYLCASSSLAGAYEQYFGPGTRLTVT.

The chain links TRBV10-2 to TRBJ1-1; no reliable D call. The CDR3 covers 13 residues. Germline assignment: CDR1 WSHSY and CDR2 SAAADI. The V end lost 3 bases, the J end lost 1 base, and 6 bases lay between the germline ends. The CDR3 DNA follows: TGCGCCAGCAGTGAACAGTCGAACACTGAAGCTTTCTTT. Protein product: CASSEQSNTEAFF.

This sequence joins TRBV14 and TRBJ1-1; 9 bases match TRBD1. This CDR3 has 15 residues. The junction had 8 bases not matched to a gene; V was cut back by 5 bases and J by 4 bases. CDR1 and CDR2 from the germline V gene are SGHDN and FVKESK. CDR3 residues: CASSNNRGQVTEAFF. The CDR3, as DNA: TGTGCCAGCAGCAACAACAGGGGGCAGGTCACTGAAGCTTTCTTT.

CDR3: CASRGAGTSGRPPLYEQYF. The CDR3 DNA follows: TGTGCCAGCCGTGGGGCCGGGACTAGCGGGAGGCCCCCCCTCTACGAGCAGTACTTC. The J gene is TRBJ2-7, the V gene TRBV2, with 15 bases lining up with TRBD2. Per the germline V gene, CDR1 is SNHLY and CDR2 is FYNNEI. The CDR3 contains 19 residues. The V and J ends lost 8 bases and 3 bases, in that order; junction bases with no gene match: 17.

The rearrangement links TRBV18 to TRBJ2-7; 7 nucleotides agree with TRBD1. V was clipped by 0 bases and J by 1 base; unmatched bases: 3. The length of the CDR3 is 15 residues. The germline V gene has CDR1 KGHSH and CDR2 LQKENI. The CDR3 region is CASSPPGGQSYEQYF. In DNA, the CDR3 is TGTGCCAGCTCACCACCTGGGGGACAGTCCTACGAGCAGTACTTC.

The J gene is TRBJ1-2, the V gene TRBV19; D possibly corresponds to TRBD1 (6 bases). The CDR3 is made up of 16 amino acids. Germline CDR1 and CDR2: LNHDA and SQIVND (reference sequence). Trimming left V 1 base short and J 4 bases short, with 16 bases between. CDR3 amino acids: CASSIGSGGFGYGYTF. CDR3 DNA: TGTGCCAGTAGTATAGGTTCTGGGGGCTTCGGCTATGGCTACACCTTC.

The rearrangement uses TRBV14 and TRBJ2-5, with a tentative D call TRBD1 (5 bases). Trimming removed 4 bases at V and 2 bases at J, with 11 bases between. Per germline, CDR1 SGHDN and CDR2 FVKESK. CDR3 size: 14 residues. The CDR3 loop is CASSPRQLQETQYF. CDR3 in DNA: TGTGCCAGCAGCCCTAGACAGCTACAAGAGACCCAGTACTTC.